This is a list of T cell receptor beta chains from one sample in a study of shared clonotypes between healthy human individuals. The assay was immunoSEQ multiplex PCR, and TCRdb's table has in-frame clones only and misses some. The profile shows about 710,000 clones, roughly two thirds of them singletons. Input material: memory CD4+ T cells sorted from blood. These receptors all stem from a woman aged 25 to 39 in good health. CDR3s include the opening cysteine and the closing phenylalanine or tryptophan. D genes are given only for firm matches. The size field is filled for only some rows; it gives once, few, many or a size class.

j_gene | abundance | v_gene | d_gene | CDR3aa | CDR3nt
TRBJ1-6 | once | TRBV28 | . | CASRGSSGGSSPLHF | TGTGCCAGCAGGGGGAGCTCAGGAGGGAGTTCACCCCTCCACTTT
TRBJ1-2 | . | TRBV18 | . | CASSPEPAHYGYTF | TGTGCCAGCTCACCAGAGCCAGCTCACTATGGCTACACCTTC
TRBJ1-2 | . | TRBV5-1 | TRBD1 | CASSYGTRTGDPGYTF | TGCGCCAGCAGCTATGGAACGCGGACAGGGGACCCTGGCTACACCTTC
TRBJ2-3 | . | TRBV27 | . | CASSYIRSSTDTQYF | TGTGCCAGCAGTTATATTAGGTCTAGCACAGATACGCAGTATTTT
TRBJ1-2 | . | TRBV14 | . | CASSQQENGYTF | TGTGCCAGCAGCCAACAGGAGAATGGCTACACCTTC
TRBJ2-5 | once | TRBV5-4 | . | CASSFYETQYF | TGTGCCAGCAGCTTTTATGAGACCCAGTACTTC
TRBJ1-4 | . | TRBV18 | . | CASSPHPPATNEKLFF | TGTGCCAGCTCACCGCATCCCCCTGCAACTAATGAAAAACTGTTTTTT
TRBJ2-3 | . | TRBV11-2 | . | CASSSAYAPSGDTQYF | TGTGCCAGCAGCTCCGCTTACGCTCCGTCCGGAGATACGCAGTATTTT
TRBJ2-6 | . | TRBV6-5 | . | CASSYSFSGANVLTF | TGTGCCAGCAGTTACTCTTTCTCTGGGGCCAACGTCCTGACTTTC
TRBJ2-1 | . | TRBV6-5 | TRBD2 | CASSYTGTSRDEQFF | TGTGCCAGCAGCTACACCGGGACTAGTCGGGATGAGCAGTTCTTC
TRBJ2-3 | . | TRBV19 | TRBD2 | CASNSLAGSATQYF | TGTGCCAGTAACAGCCTAGCGGGATCGGCTACGCAGTATTTT
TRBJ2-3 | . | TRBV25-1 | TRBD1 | CASSVGTGMQYF | TGTGCCAGCAGTGTTGGGACAGGGATGCAGTATTTT
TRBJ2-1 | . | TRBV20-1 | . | CSAREDEQFF | TGCAGTGCTAGAGAGGATGAGCAGTTCTTC
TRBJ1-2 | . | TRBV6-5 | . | CASSYGGVSYGYTF | TGTGCCAGCAGTTACGGGGGAGTCAGCTATGGCTACACCTTC
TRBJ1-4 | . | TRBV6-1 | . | CASTERGGNEKLFF | TGTGCCAGCACTGAGAGGGGTGGTAATGAAAAACTGTTTTTT
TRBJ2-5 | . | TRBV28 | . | CASSLLTTFRETQYF | TGTGCCAGCAGTTTATTAACTACCTTCCGTGAGACCCAGTACTTC
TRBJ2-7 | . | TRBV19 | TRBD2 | CASSRTSGYEQYF | TGTGCCAGTAGTCGGACTAGCGGCTACGAGCAGTACTTC
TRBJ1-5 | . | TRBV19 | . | CASSSSPGYNQPQHF | TGTGCCAGTAGTAGTTCCCCCGGCTACAATCAGCCCCAGCATTTT
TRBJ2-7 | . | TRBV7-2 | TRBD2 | CASSLVGTSGSEQYF | TGTGCCAGCAGCTTAGTTGGGACTAGCGGGAGCGAGCAGTACTTC
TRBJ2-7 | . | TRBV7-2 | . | CASSFSPFEEGQYF | TGTGCCAGCAGCTTCTCTCCCTTTGAAGAAGGGCAGTACTTC
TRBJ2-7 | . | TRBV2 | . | CASSEGGPTFYEQYF | TGTGCCAGCAGTGAAGGGGGACCTACCTTCTACGAGCAGTACTTC
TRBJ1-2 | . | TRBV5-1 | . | CASSLEGTTNYGYTF | TGCGCCAGCAGCTTGGAAGGGACCACAAACTATGGCTACACCTTC
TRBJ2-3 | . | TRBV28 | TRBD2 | CASSPSGTSTDTQYF | TGTGCCAGCAGCCCTAGCGGAACTAGCACAGATACGCAGTATTTT
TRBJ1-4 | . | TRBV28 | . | CASSLGTNEKLFF | TGTGCCAGCAGTCTGGGCACAAATGAAAAACTGTTTTTT
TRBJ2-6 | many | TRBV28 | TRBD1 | CASEPRGLGANVLTF | TGTGCCAGCGAACCCAGGGGGCTTGGGGCCAACGTCCTGACTTTC
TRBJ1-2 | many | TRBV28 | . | CASSLPALADGYTF | TGTGCCAGCAGTTTACCGGCTCTAGCGGATGGCTACACCTTC
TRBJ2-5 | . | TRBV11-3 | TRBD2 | CASSFGVAGRRETQYF | TGTGCCAGCTCATTCGGGGTAGCGGGGCGTAGGGAGACCCAGTACTTC
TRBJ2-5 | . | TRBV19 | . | CASSIGTQETQYF | TGTGCCAGTAGTATCGGCACCCAAGAGACCCAGTACTTC
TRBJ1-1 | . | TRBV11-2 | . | CASSYGQSVRAFF | TGTGCCAGCAGCTACGGACAGTCCGTGAGAGCTTTCTTT
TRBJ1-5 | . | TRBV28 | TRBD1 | CASSFRDRRPYGNQPQHF | TGTGCCAGCAGTTTCCGGGACAGGCGCCCCTATGGCAATCAGCCCCAGCATTTT